The 26 T cell receptor beta chains below come from one sample, sequenced in a study of control samples from healthy donors and cancer patients (dated by TCRdb to the early 2020s). The library came from the immunoSEQ multiplex PCR assay. TCRdb mirrors the immuneACCESS table, restricted to in-frame sequences. Some clones are absent from its copies; in checked studies, under half trace to an unresolved V gene, and the reason for the others is unknown. Counted in this sample were some 160,000 clones; 90% to 95% of them appeared once. The ten largest make up under 8.5% of the sample. Sequencing was done on a sample of blood. The receptors come from a middle-aged woman in good health.

The chain couples TRBV19 to TRBJ1-1, with D perhaps matching TRBD1 (5 bases). Germline values: CDR1 LNHDA, CDR2 SQIVND (reference sequence). V shed 6 bases and J shed 0 bases, with 20 bases lying between them. This CDR3 region has 17 residues. The CDR3 DNA reads TGTGCCAGTAGACCCTGGAACAGAAGGGGAATGAACACTGAAGCTTTCTTT. The encoded protein is CASRPWNRRGMNTEAFF. The full variable domain, in which reference TRBV19 and TRBJ1-1 provide the parts outside the CDR3, is DGGITQSPKYLFRKEGQNVTLSCEQNLNHDAMYWYRQDPGQGLRLIYYSQIVNDFQKGDIAEGYSVSREKKESFPLTVTSAQKNPTAFYLCASRPWNRRGMNTEAFFGQGTRLTVV.

The chain uses TRBV19 and TRBJ1-4; no definite D call. The CDR3 is 11 amino acids. The germline V gene has CDR1 LNHDA and CDR2 SQIVND (reference sequence). Trimming took 3 bases from V and 14 from J, leaving 10 bases between them. As DNA, the CDR3 is TGTGCCAGTAGTATTGGAGGGAGGCTGTTTTTT. It encodes CASSIGGRLFF.

V usage is TRBV7-2 and J usage is TRBJ2-7; D gene uncertain. The V end lost 10 bases, the J end lost 2 bases, and 18 bases lay between the germline ends. Germline-derived CDR1 and CDR2 are SGHTA and FQGNSA. The CDR3 length is 14 residues. In DNA form, the CDR3 reads TGTGCCACTCGGGTCTACGGGCTGACCTACGAGCAGTACTTC. Its translation is CATRVYGLTYEQYF.

A note on this clone: Germline and junction disagree at one end, which may indicate a read error. Other DNA sequences in the same sample also yield this CDR3. The CDR3 is CASSQSMFTGYGYTF. DNA for the CDR3: TGCGCCAGCAGCCAATCCATGTTTACAGGCTATGGCTACACCTTT. V is TRBV4-1 and J is TRBJ1-2, with D possibly TRBD1 on 5 matching bases. Looked up from germline, CDR1 is MGHRA and CDR2 is YSYEKL. CDR3 length equals 15 residues.

The chain links TRBV15 to TRBJ1-5; D perhaps matches TRBD1 (5 bases). Germline-derived CDR1 and CDR2 are LNHNV and YYDKDF (reference sequence). The V gene lost 0 bases and the J gene lost 4 bases, with 10 bases spanning the gap. This CDR3 has 15 amino acids. CDR3 DNA: TGTGCCACCAGCAGAGAGTGGGGGGGGAATCAGCCCCAGCATTTT. This codes for CATSREWGGNQPQHF.

This rearrangement joins TRBV15 to TRBJ2-1; TRBD2 is a possible D gene (6 bases). CDR3 length: 16 amino acids. Germline lookup yields CDR1 LNHNV and CDR2 YYDKDF (reference sequence). Trimming left V 1 base short and J 7 bases short, with 17 bases between. The CDR3: CATSRVAAGSWNEQFF. The CDR3 DNA reads TGTGCCACCAGCAGAGTAGCGGCAGGGTCCTGGAATGAGCAGTTCTTC.

The genes are TRBV11-3 and TRBJ2-7; TRBD1 might be the D (6 bases). Per germline, CDR1 SGHNT and CDR2 YENEEA. The V end was cut by 5 bases, the J end by 9 bases, with 17 bases between. The CDR3 is 13 amino acids. CDR3: CASSPNSGDGQYF. The CDR3 nucleotides read TGTGCCAGCAGCCCAAATTCAGGGGATGGGCAGTACTTC.

Regarding this clone: This specimen includes other DNA sequences encoding the same CDR3. CDR3 sequence: CSASDSGTSRHNEQFF. Written as DNA, the CDR3 is TGCAGTGCTAGTGACTCCGGGACTAGCAGACACAATGAGCAGTTCTTC. V usage is TRBV20-1 and J usage is TRBJ2-1, with TRBD2 matching over 9 bases. The germline V gene encodes CDR1 DFQATT and CDR2 SNEGSKA (reference sequence). The CDR3 loop spans 16 amino acids. Trimming took 3 bases from V and 5 from J; bases not matched to a gene: 11.

The V call is TRBV27, the J call TRBJ1-1, with a tentative D call TRBD1 (5 bases). Germline values: CDR1 MNHEY, CDR2 SMNVEV (reference sequence). The ends were cut back, 5 bases at V and 3 bases at J, with 13 bases in the middle. CDR3 size: 14 residues. The CDR3 DNA follows: TGTGCCAGCAGTCCAATCAGACAGTACACTGAAGCTTTCTTT. The encoded protein is CASSPIRQYTEAFF.

V gene TRBV9 combines with J gene TRBJ2-3; a weak D match, TRBD2 (6 bases). The V end lost 4 bases, the J end lost 1 base, and 10 bases lay between the germline ends. CDR3 size: 14 residues. The germline gives CDR1 SGDLS, CDR2 YYNGEE. The CDR3 is CASSLEGRTDTQYF. CDR3 coding DNA: TGTGCCAGCAGCCTGGAGGGTCGCACAGATACGCAGTATTTT.

The chain carries TRBV12-3 or TRBV12-4 and TRBJ1-2, with D tentatively TRBD1 (6 bases). The CDR3 contains 12 residues. V was cut by 3 bases and J by 6 bases, with 8 bases left in between. This CDR3 reads CASSFSGDGYTF. In nucleotides, the CDR3 is TGTGCCAGCAGTTTTTCAGGGGATGGCTACACCTTC.

This chain links TRBV13 with TRBJ2-4, with 14 positions matching TRBD2. Germline V CDR1 and CDR2: PRHDT, FYEKMQ (reference sequence). This CDR3 spans 15 amino acids. The V gene end was trimmed by 5 bases and the J gene end by 14 bases; junction bases not matched to a gene: 11. The CDR3 region has the DNA TGTGCCAGCAGCGCGATGGGGACTAGCGGGGGTCCGGAGTACTTC. Amino acids: CASSAMGTSGGPEYF.

V usage is TRBV12-5 and J usage is TRBJ2-7; 8 bases are a match to TRBD1. The V gene end was trimmed by 2 bases and the J gene end by 3 bases; junction bases not matched to a gene: 9. The V gene's germline CDR1 is LGHNT and CDR2 FRNRAP. CDR3 size: 16 residues. The DNA for the CDR3 is TGTGCTAGTGGTTTGCCGGACCGGGACAGGCTCTACGAGCAGTACTTC. Its protein product is CASGLPDRDRLYEQYF.

V gene TRBV7-2 combines with J gene TRBJ1-4, with 8 bases lining up with TRBD1. The J segment lost 7 bases and the V segment lost 1 base, leaving 2 bases of the junction unmatched. Germline V CDR1 and CDR2: SGHTA, FQGNSA. The CDR3 has 14 amino acids. CDR3 residues: CASSLGQGSEKLFF. CDR3 nucleotides: TGTGCCAGCAGCTTAGGACAGGGGAGTGAAAAACTGTTTTTT.

The chain uses TRBV10-1 and TRBJ1-1; D not resolved. V shed 0 bases and J shed 5 bases, with 7 bases lying between them. Germline V gives CDR1 WNHNN, CDR2 SYGVQD (reference sequence). The CDR3 consists of 13 residues. CDR3 bases: TGCGCCAGCAGTGAGTCGACGAGAACTGAAGCTTTCTTT. Translated, it gives CASSESTRTEAFF.

The chain employs TRBV5-1 and TRBJ2-1; TRBD2 matches 8 bases. Trimming cost V 5 bases and J 6 bases; bases outside gene matches: 4. The CDR3 spans 13 residues. CDR1 and CDR2 (germline): SGHRS, YFSETQ. The CDR3 region is CASSISGSNEQFF. The CDR3, as DNA: TGCGCCAGCAGTATAAGCGGGAGCAATGAGCAGTTCTTC.

A word on this clone: Other DNA sequences in this specimen translate into the identical CDR3. The chain has TRBV7-2 and TRBJ2-4; unclear D gene. The germline CDR1 and CDR2 sequences are SGHTA and FQGNSA. The CDR3 runs 15 residues. V was shortened by 4 bases and J by 0 bases, with 10 bases between the two germline ends. The CDR3 reads CASSSRQLAKNIQYF. The CDR3, as DNA: TGTGCCAGCAGCTCGAGACAACTAGCCAAAAACATTCAGTACTTC.

DNA of the CDR3: TGTGCCAGCAGCCAAGGGTGGGATCAGCCCCAGCATTTT. Protein sequence: CASSQGWDQPQHF. The V and J genes are TRBV3-1 (or the pseudogene TRBV3-2) and TRBJ1-5; the D is unclear. The germline V gene encodes CDR1 LGHDT and CDR2 YNNKEL (reference sequence). The V and J ends lost 1 base and 5 bases respectively, with 6 bases between them. The CDR3 has 13 residues.

V gene TRBV5-1 combines with J gene TRBJ2-3; 7 bases align to TRBD1. The CDR3 runs 15 residues. Germline-derived CDR1 and CDR2 are SGHRS and YFSETQ. After removal of 5 bases from V and 0 bases from J, the junction contained 6 bases not matched to a gene. CDR3 nucleotide sequence: TGCGCCAGCAGGGGGACAGCGATGAGCACAGATACGCAGTATTTT. Its protein is CASRGTAMSTDTQYF.

In DNA, the CDR3 is TGTGCCAGCAGTTACGGATGGAGCTCCTACGAGCAGTACTTC. Protein product: CASSYGWSSYEQYF. The rearrangement joins TRBV6-5 to TRBJ2-7; D remains unclear. Trimming shortened V by 2 bases and J by 0 bases, and 8 bases separated the two germline ends. Germline loops: CDR1 MNHEY, CDR2 SVGAGI. The CDR3 sequence is 14 residues long.

The chain recombines TRBV7-9 with TRBJ1-3, with D unresolved. Trimming removed 9 bases at V and 0 bases at J, with 12 bases between. Looked up from germline, CDR1 is SEHNR and CDR2 is FQNEAQ (reference sequence). This CDR3 is built from 14 residues. CDR3 loop: CASRNRDSGNTIYF. The CDR3 coding sequence is TGTGCCAGTCGTAACCGGGACTCTGGAAACACCATATATTTT.

The chain recombines TRBV12-3 or TRBV12-4 with TRBJ2-7, with TRBD2 matching 8 bases. J gave up 7 bases and V 3 bases, and 5 bases lay outside the gene matches. The CDR3 spans 13 residues. This chain's CDR3 is CASSFREGGEQYF. CDR3 nucleotide sequence: TGTGCCAGCAGTTTTCGGGAGGGGGGAGAGCAGTACTTC.

This clone was observed a few times. The J gene is TRBJ1-2, the V gene TRBV6-6; D is perhaps TRBD1 (5 bases). The CDR3 has 15 amino acids. Trimming shortened V by 6 bases and J by 4 bases, and 18 bases separated the two germline ends. From germline, CDR1 is MNHNY and CDR2 SVGAGI (reference sequence). The CDR3 region is CASRPPLQDSYGYTF. In nucleotides, the CDR3 is TGTGCCAGCAGACCCCCCTTACAGGATTCCTATGGCTACACCTTC.

The chain has TRBV9 and TRBJ2-7; the D gene is possibly TRBD2 (5 bases). Trimming removed 0 bases from V and 5 bases from J, with 9 bases in between. Germline CDR1 is SGDLS and CDR2 is YYNGEE. This CDR3 contains 13 residues. This chain's CDR3 is CASSVASGNEQYF. The CDR3 nucleotides are TGTGCCAGCAGCGTAGCTTCGGGGAACGAGCAGTACTTC.

The J gene is TRBJ1-1, the V gene TRBV5-4; D uncertain. The length of the CDR3 is 13 residues. CDR1 and CDR2 (germline): SGHNT, YYREEE (reference sequence). Trimming removed 4 bases from V and 1 base from J, with 8 bases in between. This CDR3 is CASSTDGNTEAFF. In nucleotides, the CDR3 is TGTGCCAGCAGCACGGACGGGAACACTGAAGCTTTCTTT.

Here the CDR3 DNA reads TGTGCCAGCAGCCCCCGGGCCCTAGCGGTCTCCTACAATGAGCAGTTCTTC. Residues: CASSPRALAVSYNEQFF. The chain couples TRBV7-9 to TRBJ2-1; 7 bases line up with TRBD2. Germline assignment: CDR1 SEHNR and CDR2 FQNEAQ (reference sequence). The junction had 10 bases not matched to a gene; V was cut back by 5 bases and J by 0 bases. CDR3 size: 17 residues.